One sample yielded the 29 T cell receptor beta chains listed below, sequenced in a study of cytomegalovirus exposure and HLA in healthy donors (dated 2017 in TCRdb). The library was obtained by the immunoSEQ multiplex PCR assay. The multiplex PCR relied on a mix of 60 forward primers for TCR Vbeta segments and 13 reverse primers for TCR Jbeta segments. As stored in TCRdb, this immuneACCESS dataset retains in-frame rearrangements with V and J assigned. A fraction of the clones does not appear; measured against another copy, unresolved V genes explain less than half of the discrepancy, and the remainder lacks a known reason. This sample has tens of thousands of clones in its table, and 81% of those were observed once. In total, the top ten clones hold about 6.5% of the sample. The sequenced material came from PBMCs. The receptors come from a human donor in good health.

The chain employs TRBV5-4 and TRBJ2-7; D may be TRBD1 (5 bases). V lost 4 bases and J lost 2, with 13 bases in between. CDR1 SGHNT and CDR2 YYREEE come from the germline V gene (reference sequence). This CDR3 contains 14 residues. The CDR3 DNA is TGTGCCAGCAGCCCAGGTGGGGCAACCTACGAGCAGTACTTC. Translated, it gives CASSPGGATYEQYF.

The rearrangement links TRBV5-1 to TRBJ2-6, with a possible D match to TRBD2 (5 bases). This CDR3 spans 15 amino acids. Trimming shortened V by 4 bases and J by 4 bases, and 12 bases separated the two germline ends. Per germline, CDR1 SGHRS and CDR2 YFSETQ. This CDR3 is CASSKEGAGANVLTF. DNA for the CDR3: TGCGCCAGCAGCAAAGAGGGAGCCGGGGCCAACGTCCTGACTTTC.

The chain recombines TRBV5-1 with TRBJ1-5; 9 bases match TRBD1. V shed 4 bases, J shed 5 bases, and the junction held 7 bases outside the gene matches. The CDR3 extends over 15 amino acids. The germline CDR1 and CDR2 sequences are SGHRS and YFSETQ. Here the CDR3 DNA reads TGCGCCAGCAGCCGAACAGGGGGCATAGATCAGCCCCAGCATTTT. This gives the protein CASSRTGGIDQPQHF.

The chain is built from TRBV5-8 and TRBJ1-5; 9 nucleotides match TRBD1. J gave up 7 bases and V 4 bases, and 12 bases lay outside the gene matches. The germline CDR1 and CDR2 sequences are SGHTS and YDEGEE. This CDR3 region has 16 residues. CDR3 region: CASSPPGTGIGQPQHF. For the CDR3, the DNA is TGTGCCAGCAGCCCCCCGGGGACAGGGATTGGGCAGCCCCAGCATTTT.

With respect to this clone: The sample has other DNA sequences that encode this CDR3 too. The J gene is TRBJ2-7, the V gene TRBV5-4; perhaps TRBD1 as D (5 bases). This CDR3 contains 14 residues. Germline V lookup: CDR1 SGHNT, CDR2 YYREEE (reference sequence). V lost 3 bases to trimming and J lost 3 bases, with 13 bases between them. DNA for the CDR3: TGTGCCAGCAGCTGGGGCACCGGTAGCTACGAGCAGTACTTC. Its protein is CASSWGTGSYEQYF. Full variable domain (outside the CDR3, taken from reference TRBV5-4 and TRBJ2-7): ETGVTQSPTHLIKTRGQQVTLRCSSQSGHNTVSWYQQALGQGPQFIFQYYREEENGRGNFPPRFSGLQFPNYSSELNVNALELDDSALYLCASSWGTGSYEQYFGPGTRLTVT.

The chain carries TRBV7-3 and TRBJ1-1; TRBD1 matches at 12 bases. After removal of 1 base from V and 0 bases from J, the junction contained 21 bases not matched to a gene. The CDR3 spans 23 residues. CDR1 is SGHTA and CDR2 is FQGTGA in the germline V gene. The CDR3: CASSLNSGGTGGRDGRLNTEAFF. In DNA, the CDR3 is TGTGCCAGCAGCTTAAATTCGGGGGGGACAGGGGGCCGGGACGGCCGCCTGAACACTGAAGCTTTCTTT.

CDR3 DNA: TGTGCCAGCAGCTGGGGACAGTCGAGCACAGATACGCAGTATTTT. As protein: CASSWGQSSTDTQYF. The genes are TRBV5-6 and TRBJ2-3; the match to TRBD1 covers 7 bases. This CDR3 region has 15 residues. V gave up 3 bases and J gave up 0 bases; unmatched junction bases: 4. The germline V gene has CDR1 SGHDT and CDR2 YYEEEE.

The V call is TRBV5-1, the J call TRBJ1-4, with D tentatively TRBD1 (6 bases). Deletions cut 4 bases from V and 0 bases from J, with 13 bases between. Per germline, CDR1 SGHRS and CDR2 YFSETQ. The CDR3 covers 16 residues. CDR3 sequence reads: CASSRLQGPTNEKLFF. The CDR3 DNA is TGCGCCAGCAGCAGACTACAGGGACCAACTAATGAAAAACTGTTTTTT.

The chain joins TRBV27 to TRBJ1-1; TRBD1 is a possible D gene (5 bases). The CDR3 extends over 16 amino acids. Per germline, CDR1 MNHEY and CDR2 SMNVEV (reference sequence). Trimming shortened V by 6 bases and J by 7 bases, and 24 bases separated the two germline ends. The CDR3: CASSYYDRNGPGEAFF. DNA for the CDR3: TGTGCCAGCAGCTATTACGACAGAAACGGTCCGGGTGAAGCTTTCTTT.

This rearrangement joins TRBV19 to TRBJ2-7; D is possibly TRBD1 (6 bases). The V gene's germline CDR1 is LNHDA and CDR2 SQIVND (reference sequence). The CDR3 extends over 14 amino acids. The germline V and J ends were trimmed by 4 bases and 3 bases, with 13 bases remaining between them. The CDR3 here is CASSKQGGLYEQYF. For the CDR3, the DNA is TGTGCCAGTAGTAAACAGGGTGGGCTCTACGAGCAGTACTTC.

This clone was recorded once. The CDR3: CASSSGRGDPYEQYF. The CDR3 region has the DNA TGTGCCAGCAGCTCCGGCAGGGGGGATCCCTACGAGCAGTACTTC. The chain has TRBV7-2 and TRBJ2-7; D is possibly TRBD1 (7 bases). Per germline, CDR1 SGHTA and CDR2 FQGNSA. CDR3 size: 15 residues. The V end lost 4 bases, the J end lost 2 bases, and 15 bases lay between the germline ends.

V and J are TRBV4-3 and TRBJ1-2; TRBD1 is a possible D gene (6 bases). The V gene lost 4 bases and the J gene lost 4 bases, with 16 bases spanning the gap. The CDR3 loop spans 15 amino acids. Germline CDR1 is LGHNA and CDR2 is YSLEER. In DNA form, the CDR3 reads TGCGCCAGCAGCCCCACCGGAGACAGGAGCTATGGCTACACCTTC. This translates into CASSPTGDRSYGYTF.

The V and J genes are TRBV7-8 and TRBJ2-1; 8 bases map to TRBD1. Germline assignment: CDR1 SGHVS and CDR2 FQNEAQ. Trimming cost V 2 bases and J 8 bases; bases outside gene matches: 8. This CDR3 has 15 amino acids. DNA of the CDR3: TGTGCCAGCAGCTTACCGGACAGGGAGCCTCATGAGCAGTTCTTC. It specifies CASSLPDREPHEQFF.

This clone came up once. The chain employs TRBV5-4 and TRBJ2-5, with D hard to call. Gene TRBJ2-7 matches the end of the DNA better, so the J call may be wrong. The CDR3 is made up of 12 amino acids. CDR1 and CDR2 (germline): SGHNT, YYREEE (reference sequence). The CDR3 here is CASSLANYEQYF. The CDR3 coding sequence is TGTGCCAGCAGCTTGGCCAACTACGAGCAGTACTTC.

V gene TRBV27 combines with J gene TRBJ2-5; D is perhaps TRBD2 (6 bases). The CDR3 loop spans 17 amino acids. Germline CDR1 and CDR2: MNHEY and SMNVEV (reference sequence). V lost 4 bases and J lost 0, with 18 bases in between. The CDR3 sequence is CASSSSRAGRYQETQYF. The CDR3 DNA reads TGTGCCAGCAGTTCGAGTAGGGCGGGACGGTACCAAGAGACCCAGTACTTC.

The chain couples TRBV30 to TRBJ1-1, with D perhaps TRBD1 (6 bases). The CDR3 has 13 amino acids. Trimming removed 0 bases from V and 1 base from J, with 6 bases in between. Germline V lookup: CDR1 GTSNPN, CDR2 SVGIG (reference sequence). The CDR3, as DNA: TGTGCCTGGAGTGTACAGGGGAACACTGAAGCTTTCTTT. Translating gives CAWSVQGNTEAFF.

The gene calls are TRBV6-1 and TRBJ2-7; D is unclear. From germline, CDR1 is MNHNS and CDR2 SASEGT. Trimming shortened V by 4 bases and J by 5 bases, and 9 bases separated the two germline ends. The CDR3 loop spans 12 amino acids. The CDR3 sequence is CASSGRGHEQYF. The CDR3 bases are TGTGCCAGCAGTGGAAGAGGCCACGAGCAGTACTTC.

This clone was found a few times. The chain combines TRBV30 with TRBJ1-6; TRBD1 aligns across 7 bases. With 8 bases clipped from V and 5 bases from J, the junction kept 6 bases outside the gene matches. Germline assignment: CDR1 GTSNPN and CDR2 SVGIG (reference sequence). This CDR3 is built from 13 residues. This CDR3 reads CAIRGQNNSPLHF. The CDR3 nucleotides are TGTGCCATACGGGGACAGAATAATTCACCCCTCCACTTT.

The rearrangement uses TRBV9 and TRBJ2-1; 10 bases line up with TRBD2. Germline V gives CDR1 SGDLS, CDR2 YYNGEE. The trim removed 3 bases at V and 0 bases at J, leaving 3 bases unmatched. The CDR3 runs to 16 residues. CDR3 residues: CASSALAGASYNEQFF. CDR3 in DNA: TGTGCCAGCAGCGCCCTAGCGGGGGCCTCCTACAATGAGCAGTTCTTC.

The count of this clone is one. This chain uses TRBV14 with TRBJ2-7, with TRBD1 matching 7 bases. From germline, CDR1 is SGHDN and CDR2 FVKESK. V shed 4 bases and J 2 bases; nucleotides not matched to a gene: 5. The CDR3 has 14 residues. CDR3 DNA sequence: TGTGCCAGCAGCCCAGGGACAGCAACCTACGAGCAGTACTTC. This sequence encodes CASSPGTATYEQYF.

The V gene is TRBV6-1, the J gene TRBJ1-1; a weak D match, TRBD1 (5 bases). CDR1 and CDR2 from the germline V gene are MNHNS and SASEGT. The ends were cut back, 0 bases at V and 0 bases at J, with 8 bases in the middle. CDR3 length equals 15 residues. CDR3 nucleotide sequence: TGTGCCAGCAGTGAAGCGGGGCAGATGAACACTGAAGCTTTCTTT. Residues: CASSEAGQMNTEAFF.

This rearrangement joins TRBV6-4 to TRBJ2-5; TRBD2 matches at 16 bases. Germline V gene data show CDR1 as MRHNA and CDR2 as SNTAGT. The CDR3 is 16 amino acids. V was clipped by 4 bases and J by 5 bases; unmatched bases: 4. CDR3 residues: CASSAGTSGGAETQYF. CDR3 nucleotide sequence: TGTGCCAGCAGTGCCGGGACTAGCGGGGGGGCCGAGACCCAGTACTTC.

The gene calls are TRBV2 and TRBJ2-3, with a tentative D call TRBD2 (6 bases). Germline V CDR1 and CDR2: SNHLY, FYNNEI. CDR3 size: 12 residues. V was shortened by 7 bases and J by 6 bases, with 11 bases between the two germline ends. The CDR3 sequence is CASTGSGDTQYF. In nucleotides, the CDR3 is TGTGCCAGCACCGGGAGTGGGGATACGCAGTATTTT.

As to this clone: One end of the junction is discordant with germline, which a read error may explain. The chain joins TRBV18 to TRBJ2-2; D not certain. Germline V gives CDR1 KGHSH, CDR2 LQKENI. The CDR3 consists of 11 residues. The CDR3 here is CAGSGGRELFF. The CDR3 DNA is TGTGCCGGCTCCGGCGGTCGGGAGCTGTTTTTT.

This chain uses TRBV30 with TRBJ2-2, with 7 bases aligning to TRBD1. The germline CDR1 and CDR2 sequences are GTSNPN and SVGIG (reference sequence). This CDR3 is 14 amino acids long. Trimming took 2 bases from V and 5 from J; bases not matched to a gene: 5. The CDR3 here is CAWSWDRRTGELFF. The CDR3 coding sequence is TGTGCCTGGAGTTGGGACAGACGGACCGGGGAGCTGTTTTTT.

In this sample, this clone turned up a few times. The chain's CDR3 is CASSVVQISDTQYF. CDR3 in DNA: TGTGCCAGCAGCGTAGTACAGATCTCAGATACGCAGTATTTT. The chain employs TRBV9 and TRBJ2-3; D gene unclear. The V and J ends lost 0 bases and 4 bases respectively, with 9 bases between them. This CDR3 contains 14 residues. Germline loops: CDR1 SGDLS, CDR2 YYNGEE.

V usage is TRBV27 and J usage is TRBJ2-7, with 9 nucleotides matching TRBD1. After removal of 6 bases from V and 5 bases from J, the junction contained 11 bases not matched to a gene. Germline CDR1 MNHEY, CDR2 SMNVEV (reference sequence). The CDR3 has 15 residues. The CDR3 bases are TGTGCCAGCAGCCCAACCGGGACAGGGACCCACGAGCAGTACTTC. Amino acids: CASSPTGTGTHEQYF.

This chain joins TRBV5-1 and TRBJ1-1, with D possibly TRBD1 on 5 matching bases. Trimming removed 0 bases from V and 5 bases from J, with 8 bases in between. This CDR3 contains 13 residues. CDR1 and CDR2 (germline): SGHRS, YFSETQ. The CDR3 nucleotides are TGCGCCAGCAGCTTGGCAGGGTCGACTGAAGCTTTCTTT. As protein: CASSLAGSTEAFF. Supplemented by reference TRBV5-1 and TRBJ1-1, the full variable domain reads KAGVTQTPRYLIKTRGQQVTLSCSPISGHRSVSWYQQTPGQGLQFLFEYFSETQRNKGNFPGRFSGRQFSNSRSEMNVSTLELGDSALYLCASSLAGSTEAFFGQGTRLTVV.

There are a few counts of this clone. The rearrangement links TRBV11-2 to TRBJ1-1; 9 positions match TRBD1. The CDR3 runs 16 residues. Germline CDR1 SGHAT, CDR2 FQNNGV. J lost 1 base, V lost 5 bases, and 8 bases had no gene match. The CDR3 is CASSANRGQRNTEAFF. As DNA, the CDR3 is TGTGCCAGCAGCGCCAACAGGGGGCAGAGGAACACTGAAGCTTTCTTT.